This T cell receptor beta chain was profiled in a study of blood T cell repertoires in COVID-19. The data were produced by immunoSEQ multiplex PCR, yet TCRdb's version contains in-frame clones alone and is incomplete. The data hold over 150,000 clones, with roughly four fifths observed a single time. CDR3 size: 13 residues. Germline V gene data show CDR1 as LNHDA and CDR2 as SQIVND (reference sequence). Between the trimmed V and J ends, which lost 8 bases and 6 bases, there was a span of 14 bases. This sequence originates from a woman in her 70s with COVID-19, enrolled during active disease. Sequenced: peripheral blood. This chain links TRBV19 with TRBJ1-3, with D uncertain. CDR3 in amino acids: CASGRDLPNTIYF. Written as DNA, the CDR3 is TGTGCCAGTGGCCGGGATTTACCAAACACCATATATTTT.